Listed below are T cell receptor beta chains from one sample, sequenced in a study of early T cells in non-severe SARS-CoV-2 infection. TCRdb processed the 5' RACE reads anew with MiXCR; each CDR3 protein has one entry. The table lists around 82,000 distinct CDR3 sequences, roughly 15% of them singletons, with 0.58% in the top ten. Sequenced input: whole blood. These receptors originate from an adult who was a healthcare worker with PCR-confirmed SARS-CoV-2 infection or an uninfected control (not recorded which). The CDR3 runs from the conserved cysteine through the conserved F or W. D genes are given only for firm matches. Size is stated for part of the rows, as once, few or many counts, or as a class when the clone is expanded.

d_call clone_size cdr3_length j_call v_call cdr3_nt cdr3_aa
TRBD1 few 14 TRBJ1-1 TRBV29-1 TGCAGCGCTTATACTCAGGGGGCGCGCACTGAAGCTTTCTTT CSAYTQGARTEAFF
NA many 15 TRBJ1-5 TRBV5-1 TGCGCCAGCAGCTTGGAGGCGGGTTCGGGGCAGCCCCAGCATTTT CASSLEAGSGQPQHF
NA many 15 TRBJ1-1 TRBV5-6 TGTGCCAGCATTCCACTGGGGGGCGTGAACACTGAAGCTTTCTTT CASIPLGGVNTEAFF
TRBD1 few 15 TRBJ2-2 TRBV20-1 TGCAGTGCTAGCCCGACAGGGGTCGGCACCGGGGAGCTGTTTTTT CSASPTGVGTGELFF
TRBD2 NA 17 TRBJ2-2 TRBV3-1 TGTGCCAGCAGCCAAGAAGGGACTAGCAGGAGCACCGGGGAGCTGTTTTTT CASSQEGTSRSTGELFF
TRBD1 NA 17 TRBJ2-3 TRBV29-1 TGCAGCGTTGAAAGGTTTAATGCAGGGGGCAAGGTAGATACGCAGTATTTT CSVERFNAGGKVDTQYF
NA NA 15 TRBJ1-2 TRBV7-2 TGTGCCAGCAGCTTGGGCCCCCAGCGGGGCTATGGCTACACCTTC CASSLGPQRGYGYTF
NA few 16 TRBJ2-1 TRBV7-2 TGTGCCAGCAGCTTAGTTTCGGGGGGCAGGATGAATGAGCAGTTCTTC CASSLVSGGRMNEQFF
TRBD2 NA 17 TRBJ2-3 TRBV6-6 TGTGCCAGCAGTTACTCGACTAGCGGGGACGGAGCAGATACGCAGTATTTT CASSYSTSGDGADTQYF
TRBD2 few 19 TRBJ2-1 TRBV12-3/TRBV12-4 TGTGCCAGCAGTTTAGGACTAGCGGGGGGGGTGAGCTCCTACAATGAGCAGTTCTTC CASSLGLAGGVSSYNEQFF
NA few 15 TRBJ1-6 TRBV20-1 TGCAGTGCTCCCAGGGGAAGCTCCTATAATTCACCCCTCCACTTT CSAPRGSSYNSPLHF
NA NA 12 TRBJ2-5 TRBV20-1 TGCAGTGCTACAGGGGCGGAGGAGACCCAGTACTTC CSATGAEETQYF
TRBD1 many 16 TRBJ2-5 TRBV4-1 TGCGCCAGCAGTCAAGGCTCCGGGACAGTACAAGAGACCCAGTACTTC CASSQGSGTVQETQYF
TRBD2 NA 16 TRBJ2-2 TRBV4-2 TGTGCCAGCAGCGGGGCTAGCGGGGGAGGCACCGGGGAGCTGTTTTTT CASSGASGGGTGELFF
TRBD1 few 14 TRBJ2-3 TRBV27 TGTGCCAGCAGGAAACAGGGGTTTACAGATACGCAGTATTTT CASRKQGFTDTQYF
NA many 15 TRBJ2-3 TRBV6-5 TGTGCCAGCAGTTACCGTAACAGGGCCACAGATACGCAGTATTTT CASSYRNRATDTQYF
NA NA 13 TRBJ1-3 TRBV19 TGTGCCAGTGCCTGGATCTCTGGAAACACCATATATTTT CASAWISGNTIYF
NA few 16 TRBJ1-5 TRBV3-1 TGTGCCAGCAGCCAAGATGGAGGGGGGGCAAGTCAGCCCCAGCATTTT CASSQDGGGASQPQHF
TRBD2 many 14 TRBJ2-2 TRBV29-1 TGCAGCGTTGCAGCGGGGACTGACGCCGGGGAGCTGTTTTTT CSVAAGTDAGELFF
NA many 16 TRBJ2-5 TRBV18 TGTGCCAGCTCACTCCCAGGGGAGGCGGTAGCAGAGACCCAGTACTTC CASSLPGEAVAETQYF